The 15 T cell receptor beta chains in this list originate from one sample, sequenced in a study of shared clonotypes between healthy human individuals. The table came from immunoSEQ multiplex PCR; TCRdb's copy has only in-frame clones and leaves some out. Among just over 2,000,000 clones listed, approximately 95% were seen once. The sample was naive CD4+ T cells sorted from blood. Sample subset: CD45RA+ positively selected. The receptors come from a man aged 18 to 30 in good health.

This clone was counted once. The J gene is TRBJ2-4, the V gene TRBV2, with D uncertain. Deletions cut 2 bases from V and 12 bases from J, with 11 bases between. This CDR3 is 12 amino acids long. CDR1 SNHLY and CDR2 FYNNEI come from the germline V gene. As DNA, the CDR3 is TGTGCCAGCAGTGAATCCCATCGGACTCAGTACTTC. It encodes CASSESHRTQYF.

The chain is built from TRBV30 and TRBJ1-4; no clear D. The germline gives CDR1 GTSNPN, CDR2 SVGIG (reference sequence). There are 13 residues in the CDR3. With 2 bases removed from V and 6 bases from J, the gap between germline ends came to 10 bases. In nucleotides, the CDR3 is TGTGCCTGGAGTACTACTCGGGATGAAAAACTGTTTTTT. Encoded protein: CAWSTTRDEKLFF.

The chain carries TRBV2 and TRBJ2-4; 11 bases match TRBD1. Looked up from germline, CDR1 is SNHLY and CDR2 is FYNNEI. Germline trimming cut 5 bases from V and 3 bases from J; bases unmatched to any gene: 15. The CDR3 runs 19 residues. DNA of the CDR3: TGTGCCAGCAGTCTCCCGGGACAGGGGGTTTTGTCGGACAAAAACATTCAGTACTTC. Protein sequence: CASSLPGQGVLSDKNIQYF.

The chain links TRBV19 to TRBJ2-5; 7 bases are a match to TRBD1. The CDR3 sequence is 15 residues long. Trimming removed 2 bases from V and 5 bases from J; junction bases left unmatched: 8. The V gene's germline CDR1 is LNHDA and CDR2 SQIVND (reference sequence). The CDR3 coding sequence is TGTGCCAGTAGTATATGGGGGACAGCAGGGGAGACCCAGTACTTC. Translation gives CASSIWGTAGETQYF.

The chain recombines TRBV28 with TRBJ1-6; TRBD1 matches at 7 bases. J was trimmed by 8 bases and V by 4 bases; bases with no gene match: 8. CDR1 and CDR2 (germline): MDHEN, SYDVKM. The CDR3 sequence is 15 residues long. CDR3 amino acids: CASSSLQGNYSPLHF. DNA of the CDR3: TGTGCCAGCAGTTCCTTACAGGGGAATTATTCACCCCTCCACTTT.

The rearrangement uses TRBV7-8 and TRBJ2-5; D is ambiguous. V lost 5 bases, J lost 1 base, and 17 bases lay in between. Germline values: CDR1 SGHVS, CDR2 FQNEAQ. CDR3 length: 16 amino acids. The CDR3 loop is CASSRIYTVPQETQYF. For the CDR3, the DNA is TGTGCCAGCAGCCGTATTTATACAGTACCCCAAGAGACCCAGTACTTC.

The gene calls are TRBV5-1 and TRBJ1-1; no clear D gene. Trimming pared 5 bases from V and 3 bases from J, leaving 11 bases between. The CDR3 sequence is 13 residues long. The germline V gene encodes CDR1 SGHRS and CDR2 YFSETQ. CDR3 bases: TGCGCCAGCAGTGTGAGTTGGGACACTGAAGCTTTCTTT. It is translated as CASSVSWDTEAFF.

Of note for this clone: This same CDR3 is encoded by further DNA sequences in the sample. CDR3 amino acids: CASSLGLAGGNEQFF. The DNA of the CDR3 is TGCGCCAGCAGCCTGGGACTAGCGGGAGGAAATGAGCAGTTCTTC. This chain connects TRBV5-1 to TRBJ2-1; 15 bases map to TRBD2. The CDR3 is 15 amino acids. Germline-derived CDR1 and CDR2 are SGHRS and YFSETQ. Trimming removed 4 bases from V and 7 bases from J; junction bases left unmatched: 3.

This chain joins TRBV5-4 and TRBJ2-7, with 7 bases that match TRBD2. The germline gives CDR1 SGHNT, CDR2 YYREEE (reference sequence). Losses at the gene ends were 3 bases for V and 4 bases for J; bases not matched to a gene: 10. This CDR3 is 15 amino acids long. CDR3: CASSSTGGSAYEQYF. The CDR3 DNA is TGTGCCAGCAGCTCTACGGGGGGTAGCGCTTACGAGCAGTACTTC. The whole variable domain, filled in from reference TRBV5-4 and TRBJ2-7, reads ETGVTQSPTHLIKTRGQQVTLRCSSQSGHNTVSWYQQALGQGPQFIFQYYREEENGRGNFPPRFSGLQFPNYSSELNVNALELDDSALYLCASSSTGGSAYEQYFGPGTRLTVT.

This chain uses TRBV28 with TRBJ2-1; D is undetermined. The CDR3 consists of 14 residues. Germline V CDR1 and CDR2: MDHEN, SYDVKM. With 6 bases removed from V and 0 bases from J, the gap between germline ends came to 9 bases. CDR3 in DNA: TGTGCCAGCAGCCCACTCGGCTCCTACAATGAGCAGTTCTTC. Its protein product is CASSPLGSYNEQFF. Together with reference TRBV28 and TRBJ2-1, the CDR3 gives the full variable domain: DVKVTQSSRYLVKRTGEKVFLECVQDMDHENMFWYRQDPGLGLRLIYFSYDVKMKEKGDIPEGYSVSREKKERFSLILESASTNQTSMYLCASSPLGSYNEQFFGPGTRLTVL.

The chain recombines TRBV21-1 with TRBJ2-7; the tabulated D call, TRBD1, remains unverified against the DNA. TRBV21-1 is assigned pseudogene status. CDR3 length equals 15 residues. CDR3 in DNA: TGTGCCAGCAGCATACCCGAAGGGGCCGACACAGAGCAGTACTTC. Translation: CASSIPEGADTEQYF.

Turning to this clone: At the DNA level, this CDR3 is encoded by other sequences in the same sample as well. CDR3 coding DNA: TGTGCCAGCTCACCACCGAACGGAGAGACCCAGTACTTC. Amino acids: CASSPPNGETQYF. The chain has TRBV18 and TRBJ2-5, with D unresolved. This CDR3 has 13 amino acids. V lost 0 bases and J 4 bases, leaving 6 bases between the germline ends. Germline V gene lookup returns CDR1 KGHSH and CDR2 LQKENI.

The chain has TRBV28 and TRBJ1-6; D not certain. V lost 4 bases, J lost 7 bases, and 8 bases lay in between. Germline CDR1 and CDR2: MDHEN and SYDVKM. CDR3 length equals 13 residues. CDR3: CASSSPGNSPLHF. The CDR3 nucleotides are TGTGCCAGCAGTTCCCCGGGGAATTCACCCCTCCACTTT. The variable domain in full, with the rest retrieved from reference TRBV28 and TRBJ1-6, is DVKVTQSSRYLVKRTGEKVFLECVQDMDHENMFWYRQDPGLGLRLIYFSYDVKMKEKGDIPEGYSVSREKKERFSLILESASTNQTSMYLCASSSPGNSPLHFGNGTRLTVT.

The rearrangement uses TRBV27 and TRBJ2-7; D might be TRBD2 (5 bases). Germline CDR1 reads MNHEY; CDR2 reads SMNVEV (reference sequence). V shed 6 bases and J shed 3 bases, with 15 bases lying between them. The CDR3 contains 14 residues. The CDR3 nucleotides are TGTGCCAGCAGGCGACTTGGGGAGAACTACGAGCAGTACTTC. It specifies CASRRLGENYEQYF.

The genes are TRBV7-9 and TRBJ2-7; 12 bases align to TRBD1. Germline V gene lookup returns CDR1 SEHNR and CDR2 FQNEAQ (reference sequence). J lost 4 bases, V lost 3 bases, and 10 bases had no gene match. This CDR3 spans 17 amino acids. The CDR3 reads CASSLNARGQGAYEQYF. The CDR3 region has the DNA TGTGCCAGCAGCTTGAACGCAAGGGGACAGGGGGCGTACGAGCAGTACTTC.